These 12 T cell receptor beta chains share one sample of origin, sequenced in a study of OX40 agonist ivuxolimab in advanced cancers. The assay was immunoSEQ multiplex PCR, and TCRdb's table has in-frame clones only and misses some. The sample lists some 30,000 clones, about 80% seen once, with roughly 14% in the top ten. The source material was CD4+ or CD8+ T cells sorted from blood, sampled in a trial of the OX40 agonist ivuxolimab. These receptors were taken from an adult with an advanced solid tumor such as melanoma, head and neck, liver or kidney cancer.

The rearrangement joins TRBV6-5 to TRBJ1-2; 9 bases agree with TRBD1. This CDR3 is 12 amino acids long. Germline values: CDR1 MNHEY, CDR2 SVGAGI. The ends lost 5 bases at V and 8 bases at J; junction bases unmatched: 3. The CDR3 spells CASSTGGAGYTF. Written as DNA, the CDR3 is TGTGCCAGCAGTACAGGGGGCGCGGGCTACACCTTC.

This clone was seen a few times. The chain carries TRBV5-6 and TRBJ1-5; TRBD1 aligns across 11 bases. The ends lost 0 bases at V and 6 bases at J; junction bases unmatched: 14. The CDR3 extends over 19 amino acids. CDR1 SGHDT and CDR2 YYEEEE come from the germline V gene. The CDR3 bases are TGTGCCAGCAGCTTGGCCCGGGACAGGGGGAGATCAAAGGGTCAGCCCCAGCATTTT. It codes for CASSLARDRGRSKGQPQHF.

This clone was observed once. The chain uses TRBV30 and TRBJ1-1, with D unresolved. Per germline, CDR1 GTSNPN and CDR2 SVGIG (reference sequence). This CDR3 region has 14 residues. The germline V and J ends were trimmed by 4 bases and 3 bases, with 15 bases remaining between them. CDR3 nucleotide sequence: TGTGCCTGGAAGGACTCCCCGGCGGACACTGAAGCTTTCTTT. Translating it yields CAWKDSPADTEAFF.

This clone was observed a single time. This chain connects TRBV5-1 to TRBJ1-1, with D possibly being TRBD1 (6 bases). This CDR3 contains 14 residues. Germline CDR1 is SGHRS and CDR2 is YFSETQ. Trimming pared 4 bases from V and 1 base from J, leaving 11 bases between. DNA for the CDR3: TGCGCCAGCAGCACTCGGACAGCGAACACTGAAGCTTTCTTT. Its translation is CASSTRTANTEAFF.

By proportion, this clone is large (0.1 to 1%). V is TRBV7-9 and J is TRBJ1-2; 8 bases map to TRBD1. The CDR3 has 14 amino acids. Germline V gene data show CDR1 as SEHNR and CDR2 as FQNEAQ (reference sequence). The V gene end was trimmed by 4 bases and the J gene end by 7 bases; junction bases not matched to a gene: 8. The DNA of the CDR3 is TGTGCCAGCAGCTCGGGACAGGCCCGCCTTGGCTACACCTTC. This encodes CASSSGQARLGYTF.

This clone was counted a single time. This sequence joins TRBV11-2 and TRBJ2-7; D uncertain. Trimming removed 4 bases from V and 2 bases from J, with 12 bases in between. From germline, CDR1 is SGHAT and CDR2 FQNNGV. The CDR3 runs 14 residues. The CDR3 region is CASSSSPKTYEQYF. The DNA of the CDR3 is TGTGCCAGCAGCTCGAGCCCCAAGACCTACGAGCAGTACTTC.

The V and J genes are TRBV19 and TRBJ2-5; 8 nucleotides match TRBD1. Trimming removed 1 base from V and 5 bases from J; junction bases left unmatched: 9. This CDR3 region has 16 residues. Germline CDR1 is LNHDA and CDR2 is SQIVND (reference sequence). The CDR3 DNA reads as TGTGCCAGTAGTATAGTAGGCAGGGGGCTGAAGGAGACCCAGTACTTC. This codes for CASSIVGRGLKETQYF.

The chain joins TRBV5-4 to TRBJ2-7; a weak D match, TRBD2 (7 bases). The CDR3 spans 15 residues. The V gene lost 0 bases and the J gene lost 4 bases, with 14 bases spanning the gap. Germline V gene data show CDR1 as SGHNT and CDR2 as YYREEE (reference sequence). Written as DNA, the CDR3 is TGTGCCAGCAGCTTGGAAACGGGGGGCCGGTACGAGCAGTACTTC. Amino acids: CASSLETGGRYEQYF.

The chain has TRBV7-2 and TRBJ2-7; the D gene could be TRBD1 or TRBD2 (6 bases each). The CDR3 loop spans 14 amino acids. Per germline, CDR1 SGHTA and CDR2 FQGNSA. V was pared by 1 base and J by 3 bases, with 10 bases between. The CDR3 protein is CASSLGGAIYEQYF. CDR3 in DNA: TGTGCCAGCAGCTTAGGGGGGGCGATCTACGAGCAGTACTTC.

This clone has more than one count but fewer than ten. The chain combines TRBV4-1 with TRBJ1-5; D gene ambiguous. Trimming removed 0 bases from V and 7 bases from J, with 7 bases in between. Germline CDR1 and CDR2: MGHRA and YSYEKL. This CDR3 comprises 13 residues. This chain's CDR3 is CASSQDSGQPQHF. CDR3 nucleotides: TGCGCCAGCAGCCAAGATTCTGGCCAGCCCCAGCATTTT.

The chain carries TRBV19 and TRBJ2-7; 7 bases match TRBD1. Germline lookup yields CDR1 LNHDA and CDR2 SQIVND (reference sequence). There are 13 residues in the CDR3. V trimming: 5 bases; J trimming: 3 bases; junction bases outside the gene matches: 4. The CDR3 sequence is CASSPQGVYEQYF. Here the CDR3 DNA reads TGTGCCAGTAGTCCCCAGGGGGTCTACGAGCAGTACTTC.

The J gene is TRBJ2-2, the V gene TRBV5-6; D remains ambiguous. This CDR3 spans 13 amino acids. Germline-derived CDR1 and CDR2 are SGHDT and YYEEEE. V was cut by 4 bases and J by 4 bases, with 8 bases left in between. DNA of the CDR3: TGTGCCAGCAGCCCTTACTTCACCGGGGAGCTGTTTTTT. Protein product: CASSPYFTGELFF.